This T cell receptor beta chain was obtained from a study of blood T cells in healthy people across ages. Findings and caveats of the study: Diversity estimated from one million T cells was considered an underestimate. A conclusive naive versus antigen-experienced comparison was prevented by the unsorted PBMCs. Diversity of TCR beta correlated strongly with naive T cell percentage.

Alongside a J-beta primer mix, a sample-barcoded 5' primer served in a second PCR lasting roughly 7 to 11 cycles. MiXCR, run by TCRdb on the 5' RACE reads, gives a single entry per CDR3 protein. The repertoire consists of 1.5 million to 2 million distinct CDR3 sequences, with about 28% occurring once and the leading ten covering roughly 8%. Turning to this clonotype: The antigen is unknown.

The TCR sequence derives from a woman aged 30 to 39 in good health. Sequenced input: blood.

CDR3: CATETETGAFSWHTEAFF. In nucleotides, the CDR3 is TGTGCCACCGAGACCGAAACAGGGGCCTTTTCTTGGCACACTGAAGCTTTCTTT. The J gene is TRBJ1-1, the V gene TRBV10-3, with 7 positions matching TRBD1. The CDR3 runs 18 residues. Germline V gives CDR1 ENHRY, CDR2 SYGVKD. Trimming removed 10 bases from V and 3 bases from J; junction bases left unmatched: 23.